This TCR beta chain was observed in a study of shared clonotypes between healthy human individuals. Whole-study context: With ages of 18 to 49, the donors were a couple of women and a few men.

CDR1 and CDR2 from the germline V gene are SNHLY and FYNNEI. This CDR3 is built from 14 residues. Deletions cut 7 bases from V and 5 bases from J, with 15 bases between. Original data processing: ImmunoSEQ output held junction-only sequences without quality scores, so filtering differed. Here immunoSEQ multiplex PCR was the method, and the copy in TCRdb shows in-frame clones only, minus some. V and J calls and clone size are as listed in that table; D and trimming were resolved from the DNA. The table lists around 440,000 clones, roughly four fifths of them singletons. To note about this clone: Antigen unknown.

Study outcomes and limitations: Among donors, clonotype sharing was expected to be affected by sequencing depth. In this cohort, only blood was sampled, and tissue repertoires likely differ.

This receptor was taken from a woman in her thirties or forties in good health. Some clones in this sample may be carry-over from other donors' samples. V and J are TRBV2 and TRBJ1-5; D call uncertain. Sequences were obtained from PBMCs. This chain's CDR3 is CASTLNGGYQPQHF. In DNA, the CDR3 is TGTGCCAGCACCCTAAACGGAGGTTATCAGCCCCAGCATTTT.